This T cell receptor (beta chain) derives from a study of shared clonotypes between healthy human individuals. The V gene's germline CDR1 is MDHEN and CDR2 SYDVKM. CDR3 length: 20 residues. V was clipped by 8 bases and J by 2 bases; unmatched bases: 22. Repertoires were generated with immunoSEQ multiplex PCR, while TCRdb's copy carries only in-frame clones and drops some. This table has 550,000 to 600,000 clones, around 81% appearing once. This clonotype originated in a woman between 40 and 55 years old in good health. Some clones in this sample may be carry-over from other donors' samples. Sequencing was performed on PBMCs. The chain combines TRBV28 with TRBJ2-3, with 10 bases fitting TRBD2. CDR3 region: CASGPRGSLAGVKITDTQYF. The CDR3 DNA reads TGTGCCAGCGGACCGAGGGGTTCGCTAGCGGGAGTTAAGATCACAGATACGCAGTATTTT.